This TCR beta chain was captured by sequencing in a study of T cell responses to AZD1222 COVID-19 vaccine. Study results and caveats: The donors showed a predominance of white British ancestry and of females, with possible underestimation of clonal diversity. With dominance at 160-218 and 743-854, vaccine-associated CD4 TCRs spanned spike.

Clones were read by immunoSEQ multiplex PCR, and TCRdb kept only the in-frame ones, dropping some. Counted here are some 97,000 clones, 85% to 90% occurring once; the ten biggest clones make up roughly 17%. V dropped 2 bases and J dropped 13 bases, with 14 bases sitting between them. There are 12 residues in the CDR3. This clone was observed a single time. Its antigen remains unidentified. Sample: peripheral blood, taken on day 0 of AZD1222 vaccination. This sequence joins TRBV12-3 or TRBV12-4 and TRBJ1-2; D gene uncertain. This receptor was identified in an adult in good health. The CDR3 is CASSLYDYRVTF. The DNA of the CDR3 is TGTGCCAGCAGTTTATACGACTATCGGGTCACCTTC.